This TCR beta chain appears in the sequencing data of a study of T cells in women clearing cervical HPV infection. Measured with immunoSEQ multiplex PCR; TCRdb has only the in-frame clones, and not every one. The listing contains around 37,000 clones. On this clone itself: The read terminates 3 residues ahead of where the CDR3 ends, so the germline J gene completes it.

Germline CDR1 SGHVS, CDR2 FQNEAQ. This CDR3 is built from 13 residues. V lost 5 bases and J lost 0, with 5 bases in between. The source is a woman between 18 and 70 years old with a cervical HPV16 infection that either progressed to CIN3+ or cleared (not recorded which). The chain has TRBV7-8 and TRBJ1-3; D is undetermined. Input material: blood buffy coat. The sequenced part of the CDR3 DNA is TGTGCCAGCAGCCCCAACTCTGGAAACACC. This encodes CASSPNSGNT. The complete CDR3 reads CASSPNSGNTIYF.